This entry features one TCR beta chain sequence. Its specificity is not known. Data came from immunoSEQ multiplex PCR; TCRdb stores just in-frame clones and leaves some out. The table shows 2 million to 3 million clones, with roughly 93% occurring only once. These data come from a study of shared clonotypes between healthy human individuals. Study conclusions and caveats: When compared with the clonotypes that were shared by all four sorted-subset donors, the non-shared clonotypes turned out to have lower generation probabilities.

The germline V gene has CDR1 GTSNPN and CDR2 SVGIG (reference sequence). Trimming cost V 0 bases and J 4 bases, with 13 bases left between them. This CDR3 region has 15 residues. The chain is built from TRBV30 and TRBJ1-5; no clear D gene. The TCR originated in a young man in good health. Some clones in this sample may be carry-over from other donors' samples. The specimen was naive CD4+ T cells from PBMCs. Subset denoted: CD45RA+ positively selected. CDR3 sequence: CAWSVRGTQNQPQHF. The DNA for the CDR3 is TGTGCCTGGAGTGTACGTGGAACCCAGAATCAGCCCCAGCATTTT.